A single T cell receptor beta chain is shown here with its context. What it binds is not known. These data come from a study of shared clonotypes between healthy human individuals. Study-wide results and caveats: Clonotypes not shared had lower generation probabilities than those common to all four donors.

Germline CDR1 is MNHEY and CDR2 is SVGAGI. Trimming stripped 2 bases from V and 10 bases from J, with 20 bases between. The CDR3 length is 16 residues. Clones were read by immunoSEQ multiplex PCR, and TCRdb kept only the in-frame ones, dropping some. The sample has 2 million to 2.5 million clones; more than 85% are singletons. The TCR sequence derives from a man aged 18 to 35 in good health. Some clones in this sample may be carry-over from other donors' samples. The V gene is TRBV6-5, the J gene TRBJ1-4; possibly TRBD1 for D (5 bases). Sample: naive CD4+ T cells from PBMCs. Subset in this sample: CD45RA+ positively selected. The CDR3: CASSYHGTGREGKLFF. The CDR3 bases are TGTGCCAGCAGTTACCATGGGACGGGGAGAGAAGGAAAACTGTTTTTT.